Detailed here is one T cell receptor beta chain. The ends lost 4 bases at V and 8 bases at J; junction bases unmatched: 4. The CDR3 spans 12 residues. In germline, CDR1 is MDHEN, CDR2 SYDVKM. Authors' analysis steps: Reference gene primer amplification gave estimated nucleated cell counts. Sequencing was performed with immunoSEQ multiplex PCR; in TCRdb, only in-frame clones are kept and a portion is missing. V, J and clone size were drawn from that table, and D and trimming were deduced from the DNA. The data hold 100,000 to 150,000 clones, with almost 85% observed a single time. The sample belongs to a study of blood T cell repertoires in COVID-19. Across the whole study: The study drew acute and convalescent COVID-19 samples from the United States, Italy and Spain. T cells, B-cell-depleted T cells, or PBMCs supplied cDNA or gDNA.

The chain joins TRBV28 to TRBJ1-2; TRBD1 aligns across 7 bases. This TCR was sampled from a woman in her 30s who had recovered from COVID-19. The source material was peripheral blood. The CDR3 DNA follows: TGTGCCAGCAGTTCCGGACAGGAAGGCTACACCTTC. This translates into CASSSGQEGYTF.